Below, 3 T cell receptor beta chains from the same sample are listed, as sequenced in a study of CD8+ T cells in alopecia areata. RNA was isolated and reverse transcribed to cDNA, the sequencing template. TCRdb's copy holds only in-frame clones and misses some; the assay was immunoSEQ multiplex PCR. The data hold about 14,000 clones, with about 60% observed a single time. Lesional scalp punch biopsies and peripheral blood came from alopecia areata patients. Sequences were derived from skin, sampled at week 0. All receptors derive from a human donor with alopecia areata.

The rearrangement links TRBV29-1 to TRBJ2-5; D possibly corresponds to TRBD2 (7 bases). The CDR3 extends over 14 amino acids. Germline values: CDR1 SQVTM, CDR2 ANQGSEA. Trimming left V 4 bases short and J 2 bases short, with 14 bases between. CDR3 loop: CSVVWGGAQETQYF. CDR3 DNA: TGCAGCGTTGTGTGGGGGGGGGCACAAGAGACCCAGTACTTC.

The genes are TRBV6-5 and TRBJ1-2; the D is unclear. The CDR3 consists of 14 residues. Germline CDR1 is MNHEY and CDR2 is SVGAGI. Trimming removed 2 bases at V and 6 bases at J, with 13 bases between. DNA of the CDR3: TGTGCCAGCAGTTACAGGTCCCTAAGGGATGGCTACACCTTC. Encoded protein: CASSYRSLRDGYTF.

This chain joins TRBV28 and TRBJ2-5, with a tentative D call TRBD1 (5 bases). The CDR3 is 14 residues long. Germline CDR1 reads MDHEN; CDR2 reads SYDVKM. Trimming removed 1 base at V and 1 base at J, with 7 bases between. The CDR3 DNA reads TGTGCCAGCAGTTTATTGGGGCCCCAAGAGACCCAGTACTTC. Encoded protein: CASSLLGPQETQYF.